This T cell receptor (beta chain) derives from a study of blood T cell repertoires in COVID-19. Study overall: Donors in the United States, Italy and Spain gave samples during acute or convalescent COVID-19. T cells, B-cell-depleted T cells, or PBMCs provided the cDNA or gDNA that served as material.

This clone was seen more than once but under ten times. J was trimmed by 1 base and V by 5 bases; bases with no gene match: 6. The CDR3 loop spans 18 amino acids. Germline CDR1 and CDR2: SGHNT and YENEEA. Authors' analysis steps: Amplifying reference gene primers gave estimates of nucleated cell counts. Method: immunoSEQ multiplex PCR; TCRdb's copy keeps in-frame clones and lacks some. The D gene and trimming were derived from the DNA, and the V and J assignments and clone size from that table. Of under 300,000 clones listed, 88% are singletons. The specimen sequenced was peripheral blood. This TCR was sampled from a woman aged 30 to 39 with acute or convalescent COVID-19. The chain couples TRBV11-3 to TRBJ2-2; 14 nucleotides agree with TRBD2. The CDR3 coding sequence is TGTGCCAGCAGCCAAGGACTAGCGGGAGGTAGGAACACCGGGGAGCTGTTTTTT. Encoded protein: CASSQGLAGGRNTGELFF.